This T cell receptor beta chain was observed in a study of lymphopenia after photon versus proton radiotherapy. About this clone itself: What it recognizes is unknown.

Study outcomes and limitations: Oligoclonal CD8+ Temra expansion after nadir drove photon patients' diversity drop. Proton therapy kept repertoires fairly stable, unlike photons, which gained effector/memory cells.

Some clones are missing from TCRdb's copy, which holds only in-frame ones; the method was immunoSEQ multiplex PCR. The sample has around 64,000 clones; roughly 92% are singletons. Germline V CDR1 and CDR2: MNHEY, SMNVEV (reference sequence). Trimming cost V 5 bases and J 3 bases, with 14 bases left between them. CDR3 size: 15 residues. The V gene is TRBV27, the J gene TRBJ2-1; unclear D gene. The sequencing used peripheral blood, collected from a patient treated with photon-based radiotherapy. This sequence originates from a woman in her forties with cholangiocarcinoma. CDR3 in DNA: TGTGCCAGCAGTAGTTTTGTAGTCGACTACAATGAGCAGTTCTTC. Protein product: CASSSFVVDYNEQFF.